This T cell receptor (beta chain) was observed in a study of OX40 agonist ivuxolimab in advanced cancers. Whole-study context: Two cutaneous melanoma patients and one hepatocellular carcinoma patient, three in all, had partial responses.

Method: immunoSEQ multiplex PCR; TCRdb's copy keeps in-frame clones and lacks some. The sample lists some 69,000 clones; around 88% were seen once. The sequencing used CD4+ or CD8+ T cells sorted from blood, collected in a trial of the OX40 agonist ivuxolimab. This sequence originates from an adult with an advanced solid tumor such as melanoma, head and neck, liver or kidney cancer.

In DNA form, the CDR3 reads TGTGCCAGCAGTTATAGTACCGGGGAGCTGTTTTTT. It encodes CASSYSTGELFF. V usage is TRBV6-5 and J usage is TRBJ2-2; no clear D gene. V was shortened by 3 bases and J by 5 bases, with 4 bases between the two germline ends. CDR3 size: 12 residues. The germline V gene encodes CDR1 MNHEY and CDR2 SVGAGI.